One and the same sample provided the 13 T cell receptor beta chains below, sequenced in a study of cytomegalovirus exposure and HLA in healthy donors. Vbeta (60) and Jbeta (13) primers were used in the PCR. Assay: immunoSEQ multiplex PCR; the TCRdb copy retains only in-frame clones and omits some. The sample lists 100,000 to 150,000 clones; roughly 80% were seen once. Specimen: PBMCs. Receptor source: a middle-aged woman in good health and CMV-seronegative.

Only one count was recorded for this clone. The genes are TRBV29-1 and TRBJ1-4, with a possible D match to TRBD1 (6 bases). V was trimmed by 5 bases and J by 8 bases, leaving 27 bases between them. Germline CDR1 and CDR2: SQVTM and ANQGSEA. The CDR3 is 17 amino acids. CDR3 sequence (DNA): TGCAGCGTTTTTGTCTACGGGATGGGACAAAAGGAGGAAAAACTGTTTTTT. The encoded protein is CSVFVYGMGQKEEKLFF.

This clone came up a few times. This rearrangement joins TRBV5-6 to TRBJ2-3, with TRBD1 matching 8 bases. The CDR3 covers 15 residues. V trimming: 1 base; J trimming: 8 bases; junction bases outside the gene matches: 9. Looked up from germline, CDR1 is SGHDT and CDR2 is YYEEEE. The CDR3 reads CASSLTPDRVVTQYF. The CDR3 nucleotides are TGTGCCAGCAGCTTGACTCCGGACAGGGTAGTTACGCAGTATTTT.

The rearrangement links TRBV11-2 to TRBJ2-3, with D maybe TRBD2 (5 bases). V was clipped by 5 bases and J by 2 bases, with 20 bases between them. CDR3 length: 17 amino acids. From germline, CDR1 is SGHAT and CDR2 FQNNGV. CDR3 in DNA: TGTGCCAGCAGCCGCCTCAGGACTGGTTGGGTCACAGATACGCAGTATTTT. This codes for CASSRLRTGWVTDTQYF.

The genes are TRBV28 and TRBJ2-7; D might be TRBD1 (5 bases). CDR3 length equals 20 residues. Germline V gene data show CDR1 as MDHEN and CDR2 as SYDVKM. Deletions cut 6 bases from V and 3 bases from J, with 33 bases between. The CDR3 here is CASSQNAHLADSQAYYEQYF. The CDR3 DNA is TGTGCCAGCAGCCAGAACGCCCACTTGGCCGACAGTCAGGCTTACTACGAGCAGTACTTC.

The CDR3: CASSHLGRTNYGYTF. Here the CDR3 DNA reads TGTGCCAGCAGCCATTTGGGGCGAACTAACTATGGCTACACCTTC. The chain joins TRBV7-9 to TRBJ1-2; D possibly corresponds to TRBD1 (5 bases). V lost 5 bases and J lost 0, with 13 bases in between. Looked up from germline, CDR1 is SEHNR and CDR2 is FQNEAQ (reference sequence). The CDR3 extends over 15 amino acids.

This rearrangement joins TRBV5-1 to TRBJ2-7; TRBD2 is a possible D gene (5 bases). V was trimmed by 0 bases and J by 4 bases, leaving 11 bases between them. CDR3 length: 14 amino acids. CDR1 SGHRS and CDR2 YFSETQ come from the germline V gene. CDR3 loop: CASSLGNAGYEQYF. DNA of the CDR3: TGCGCCAGCAGCTTGGGGAATGCGGGTTACGAGCAGTACTTC.

The chain couples TRBV9 to TRBJ2-1; D is undetermined. Per the germline V gene, CDR1 is SGDLS and CDR2 is YYNGEE. V was cut by 2 bases and J by 6 bases, with 12 bases left in between. This CDR3 comprises 14 residues. This chain's CDR3 is CASSVQVNGNEQFF. The CDR3 bases are TGTGCCAGCAGCGTCCAGGTTAACGGCAATGAGCAGTTCTTC.

This chain uses TRBV5-4 with TRBJ2-5; 7 bases are a match to TRBD2. Germline V gives CDR1 SGHNT, CDR2 YYREEE (reference sequence). The CDR3 is 13 amino acids. V trimming: 7 bases; J trimming: 1 base; junction bases outside the gene matches: 4. The CDR3 loop is CASSAGTQETQYF. The CDR3 DNA follows: TGTGCCAGCTCAGCGGGGACCCAAGAGACCCAGTACTTC. The full variable domain, completed using reference TRBV5-4 and TRBJ2-5, is ETGVTQSPTHLIKTRGQQVTLRCSSQSGHNTVSWYQQALGQGPQFIFQYYREEENGRGNFPPRFSGLQFPNYSSELNVNALELDDSALYLCASSAGTQETQYFGPGTRLLVL.

This clone was seen just once. Other DNA sequences in the same sample also yield this CDR3. The chain carries TRBV18 and TRBJ2-1; 14 bases line up with TRBD2. This CDR3 has 16 residues. Germline CDR1 is KGHSH and CDR2 is LQKENI. With 0 bases clipped from V and 6 bases from J, the junction kept 1 base outside the gene matches. The CDR3 nucleotides read TGTGCCAGCTCACCACCTGGACTAGCGGGAGGCAATGAGCAGTTCTTC. This encodes CASSPPGLAGGNEQFF.

The V gene is TRBV5-4, the J gene TRBJ2-7; D is perhaps TRBD2 (7 bases). The germline gives CDR1 SGHNT, CDR2 YYREEE (reference sequence). Trimming cost V 2 bases and J 4 bases, with 16 bases left between them. The CDR3 totals 15 residues. CDR3 sequence (DNA): TGTGCCAGCAGCTTCGATGGGAGGGGGTTATACGAGCAGTACTTC. Amino acids: CASSFDGRGLYEQYF. Variable domain in full (rest from reference TRBV5-4 and TRBJ2-7): ETGVTQSPTHLIKTRGQQVTLRCSSQSGHNTVSWYQQALGQGPQFIFQYYREEENGRGNFPPRFSGLQFPNYSSELNVNALELDDSALYLCASSFDGRGLYEQYFGPGTRLTVT.

This chain links TRBV11-2 with TRBJ2-5; either TRBD1 or TRBD2 may fit D (5 bases each). The DNA end is more similar to TRBJ2-7, so the J call may be wrong. Germline V gives CDR1 SGHAT, CDR2 FQNNGV. This CDR3 is 14 amino acids long. CDR3 bases: TGTGCCAGCAGCTTAACTCATGGGGGCTACGAGCAGTACTTC. Amino acid sequence: CASSLTHGGYEQYF.

The chain uses TRBV11-3 and TRBJ2-3; 10 bases line up with TRBD1. This CDR3 spans 16 amino acids. In germline, CDR1 is SGHNT, CDR2 YENEEA. Trimming took 5 bases from V and 0 from J; bases not matched to a gene: 5. For the CDR3, the DNA is TGTGCCAGCAGCCGGACAGGGGGAATTAGCACAGATACGCAGTATTTT. Residues: CASSRTGGISTDTQYF.

V usage is TRBV2 and J usage is TRBJ2-1, with 11 bases matching TRBD2. The CDR3 has 16 amino acids. V was clipped by 4 bases and J by 7 bases; unmatched bases: 9. Germline V lookup: CDR1 SNHLY, CDR2 FYNNEI. Here the CDR3 reads CASSAVLAGDLNEQFF. The CDR3 DNA reads TGTGCCAGCAGTGCCGTACTAGCGGGAGATCTAAATGAGCAGTTCTTC. The full variable domain, its missing parts supplied by reference TRBV2 and TRBJ2-1, is EPEVTQTPSHQVTQMGQEVILRCVPISNHLYFYWYRQILGQKVEFLVSFYNNEISEKSEIFDDQFSVERPDGSNFTLKIRSTKLEDSAMYFCASSAVLAGDLNEQFFGPGTRLTVL.